A single sample gave rise to the 10 T cell receptor beta chains below, sequenced in a study of T cell responses to AZD1222 COVID-19 vaccine. Only in-frame clones appear in the TCRdb table, and some are missing; sequencing was by immunoSEQ multiplex PCR. The repertoire holds nearly 110,000 clones, with about 90% as singletons. Sample: peripheral blood, taken 28 days after the second AZD1222 dose. Receptors were obtained from an adult who received the AZD1222 COVID-19 vaccine.

The chain uses TRBV13 and TRBJ2-7, with 7 bases that match TRBD2. CDR3 length: 13 residues. The V and J ends lost 4 bases and 2 bases, in that order; junction bases with no gene match: 2. The germline gives CDR1 PRHDT, CDR2 FYEKMQ (reference sequence). CDR3 DNA: TGTGCCAGCAGCTCAGGACTAGCCTACGAGCAGTACTTC. Protein product: CASSSGLAYEQYF.

The chain recombines TRBV10-2 with TRBJ1-3; D perhaps matches TRBD1 (6 bases). The CDR3 loop spans 13 amino acids. The V end lost 4 bases, the J end lost 8 bases, and 12 bases lay between the germline ends. Germline loops: CDR1 WSHSY, CDR2 SAAADI. In DNA form, the CDR3 reads TGCGCCAGCAGTGGAACAGGGTCGGACACCATATATTTT. Its translation is CASSGTGSDTIYF.

The chain uses TRBV5-1 and TRBJ2-4; D is possibly TRBD1 or TRBD2 (5 bases each). Per germline, CDR1 SGHRS and CDR2 YFSETQ. V dropped 4 bases and J dropped 14 bases, with 16 bases sitting between them. The CDR3 loop spans 12 amino acids. The CDR3 DNA reads TGCGCCAGCAGCCCGGACTCGAGGGGCAAGTACTTC. Residues: CASSPDSRGKYF.

The CDR3 DNA is TGTGCCAGCACCGGACAGGGTCAAGCGAACACTGAAGCTTTCTTT. Translating it yields CASTGQGQANTEAFF. V is TRBV28 and J is TRBJ1-1; TRBD1 agrees at 8 bases. In germline, CDR1 is MDHEN, CDR2 SYDVKM. CDR3 length equals 15 residues. After removal of 7 bases from V and 1 base from J, the junction contained 8 bases not matched to a gene. Full variable domain (remainder filled in from reference TRBV28 and TRBJ1-1): DVKVTQSSRYLVKRTGEKVFLECVQDMDHENMFWYRQDPGLGLRLIYFSYDVKMKEKGDIPEGYSVSREKKERFSLILESASTNQTSMYLCASTGQGQANTEAFFGQGTRLTVV.

The genes are TRBV20-1 and TRBJ1-6; perhaps TRBD1 as D (5 bases). The CDR3 runs 12 residues. V shed 3 bases and J shed 6 bases, with 6 bases lying between them. CDR1 and CDR2 from the germline V gene are DFQATT and SNEGSKA (reference sequence). The CDR3 region is CSASGGNSPLHF. CDR3 nucleotide sequence: TGCAGTGCTAGTGGGGGTAATTCACCCCTCCACTTT.

The V call is TRBV5-5, the J call TRBJ2-3; either TRBD1 or TRBD2 may fit D (5 bases each). The CDR3 spans 11 residues. V was clipped by 3 bases and J by 10 bases, with 9 bases between them. Germline values: CDR1 SGHKS, CDR2 YYEKEE (reference sequence). Here the CDR3 reads CASSWDEPQYF. The CDR3 DNA follows: TGTGCCAGCAGCTGGGACGAACCGCAGTATTTT.

This chain joins TRBV6-5 and TRBJ2-5, with a weak D call TRBD1 (6 bases). This CDR3 region has 11 residues. V shed 7 bases and J shed 10 bases, with 13 bases lying between them. Germline V gene lookup returns CDR1 MNHEY and CDR2 SVGAGI. CDR3 protein: CASNSGQLQYF. CDR3 bases: TGTGCCAGCAATTCTGGACAGCTCCAGTACTTC.

This chain links TRBV20-1 with TRBJ2-7; D gene uncertain. This CDR3 is 11 amino acids long. Germline CDR1 is DFQATT and CDR2 is SNEGSKA (reference sequence). The V end was cut by 0 bases, the J end by 6 bases, with 6 bases between. The CDR3 loop reads CSARDKTEQYF. The CDR3 coding sequence is TGCAGTGCTAGAGATAAGACCGAGCAGTACTTC.

The CDR3 region is CAWSVRQGLAFF. CDR3 DNA: TGTGCCTGGAGTGTACGACAGGGTCTTGCTTTCTTT. This chain connects TRBV30 to TRBJ1-1; 7 bases match TRBD1. The CDR3 totals 12 residues. V shed 0 bases, J shed 11 bases, and the junction held 6 bases outside the gene matches. Germline V gene sequence: CDR1 GTSNPN, CDR2 SVGIG (reference sequence). Supplemented by reference TRBV30 and TRBJ1-1, the full variable domain reads SQTIHQWPATLVQPVGSPLSLECTVEGTSNPNLYWYRQAAGRGLQLLFYSVGIGQISSEVPQNLSASRPQDRQFILSSKKLLLSDSGFYLCAWSVRQGLAFFGQGTRLTVV.

This chain links TRBV2 with TRBJ2-7; no definite D call. The germline V gene has CDR1 SNHLY and CDR2 FYNNEI. V dropped 4 bases and J dropped 2 bases, with 9 bases sitting between them. The CDR3 sequence is 13 residues long. The CDR3 nucleotides read TGTGCCAGCAGTGTTGGTACAACCTACGAGCAGTACTTC. Residues: CASSVGTTYEQYF.